This TCR beta chain was identified in a study of T cell responses to AZD1222 COVID-19 vaccine. Study-wide findings and caveats: Nearly half of spike-specific TCRs reportedly target unmutated variant regions. The breadth and depth of Spike-specific TCRs increased once two AZD1222 doses had been given.

CDR3 length: 14 residues. Germline-derived CDR1 and CDR2 are SEHNR and FQNEAQ (reference sequence). V dropped 2 bases and J dropped 3 bases, with 8 bases sitting between them. With regard to this clone: Antigen: not known.

Sequenced by immunoSEQ multiplex PCR; TCRdb stores in-frame clones only, minus some. Here the sample spans approximately 180,000 clones, around nine tenths being singletons. This receptor was taken from an adult who received the MenACWY meningococcal vaccine as a control. The gene calls are TRBV7-9 and TRBJ1-3; perhaps TRBD1 as D (5 bases). Sample: peripheral blood, taken 28 days after the second dose of the MenACWY control vaccine. CDR3 DNA sequence: TGTGCCAGCAGCTTACTAGGGGTTGGAAACACCATATATTTT. Its translation: CASSLLGVGNTIYF.